This is a list of T cell receptor beta chains from one sample in a study of blood T cell repertoires in COVID-19. Some clones are missing from TCRdb's copy, which holds only in-frame ones; the method was immunoSEQ multiplex PCR. Among over 75,000 clones, roughly 84% were seen once, and the ten largest hold approximately 31%. The sequencing sample was made of peripheral blood. These receptors were collected from an elderly woman with active or convalescent COVID-19. CDR3s include the opening cysteine and the closing phenylalanine or tryptophan. Each record gives: D gene, J gene, V gene, clone size, CDR3 DNA, CDR3 protein. D genes are given only for firm matches. The size entry is marked missing in some rows and otherwise reads once, few, many or a size class.

>TRBD1|TRBJ1-1|TRBV6-2/TRBV6-3|once
TGTGCCAGCAGCCGCAGGGGGCGAGACACTGAAGCTTTCTTT
CASSRRGRDTEAFF
>-|TRBJ1-2|TRBV2|-
TGTGCCAGCAGTGAAGTTGACAGAAACTATGGCTACACCTTC
CASSEVDRNYGYTF
>-|TRBJ1-2|TRBV25-1|few
TGTGCCAGCAGTGAATATGCGAACCCCTATGGCTACACCTTC
CASSEYANPYGYTF
>-|TRBJ2-2|TRBV5-1|-
TGCGCCAGCAGCTCTGGAGTCACCGGGGAGCTGTTTTTT
CASSSGVTGELFF
>TRBD1|TRBJ1-2|TRBV7-2|-
TGTGCCAGCAGCTTAGCCCGGACAGGGCAAGCTGGCTACACCTTC
CASSLARTGQAGYTF
>TRBD2|TRBJ2-5|TRBV7-8|-
TGTGCCAGCAGCAAGGCGGCACTCGGACTAGCTGGAGAGACCCAGTACTTC
CASSKAALGLAGETQYF
>-|TRBJ2-7|TRBV6-5|-
TGTGCCAGCAGAAGAGCGGAACCCTACGAGCAGTACTTC
CASRRAEPYEQYF
>-|TRBJ1-3|TRBV7-9|-
TGTGCCAGCAGCTTAGAAGTTTTCGGCGGGGGAATCCCTGGAAACACCATATATTTT
CASSLEVFGGGIPGNTIYF
>TRBD1|TRBJ1-4|TRBV5-8|-
TGTGCCAGCAGCCCGGGACAGGGCCCAGGGGAAAAACTGTTTTTT
CASSPGQGPGEKLFF
>-|TRBJ2-1|TRBV6-5|-
TGTGCCAGCAGGCGGGGCAATGAGCAGTTCTTC
CASRRGNEQFF
>-|TRBJ1-3|TRBV2|once
TGTGCCAGCCTCGGTTACTCTGGAAACACCATATATTTT
CASLGYSGNTIYF
>-|TRBJ1-2|TRBV3-1/TRBV3-2|-
TGTGCCAGCAGCCCATCCGGGGGACTCTCTTATGGCTACACCTTC
CASSPSGGLSYGYTF
>-|TRBJ1-2|TRBV29-1|-
TGCAGCGTTGAGAGGACAGCGTATGCTTTTAACTATGGCTACACCTTC
CSVERTAYAFNYGYTF
>TRBD1|TRBJ1-2|TRBV28|-
TGTGCCAGCAGCCCGCTAACAGGACAGGGCCGGTATGGCTACACCTTC
CASSPLTGQGRYGYTF
>TRBD1|TRBJ1-2|TRBV19|-
TGTGCCAGTCGGGACAGGGGGCTTAAATACTATGGCTACACCTTC
CASRDRGLKYYGYTF
>-|TRBJ2-3|TRBV5-4|-
TGTGCCAGCAGCTCCATCTCCGGAGATACGCAGTATTTT
CASSSISGDTQYF
>TRBD1|TRBJ2-7|TRBV10-3|-
TGTGCCATCAGTGGGACAGGGGTGTACTACGAGCAGTACTTC
CAISGTGVYYEQYF
>-|TRBJ1-5|TRBV19|-
TGTGCCAGTAGTATAGTTTGGGAGATCAATCAGCCCCAGCATTTT
CASSIVWEINQPQHF
>TRBD2|TRBJ2-4|TRBV5-1|once
TGCGCCAGCAGCTGGACGGGGGGTGCCAAAAACATTCAGTACTTC
CASSWTGGAKNIQYF
>TRBD1|TRBJ1-1|TRBV11-1|-
TGTGCCAGCAGAAGACAGGGAAGTACTGAAGCTTTCTTT
CASRRQGSTEAFF
>TRBD1|TRBJ2-2|TRBV7-2|-
TGTGCCAGCAGCTGGGACAGGGCGAACACCGGGGAGCTGTTTTTT
CASSWDRANTGELFF
>-|TRBJ2-4|TRBV24-1|-
TGTGCCACCAGTCGGGTAGGGGAAAACATTCAGTACTTC
CATSRVGENIQYF
>TRBD1|TRBJ1-2|TRBV7-9|few
TGTGCCAGCAGCCCGGGACAGAACTATGGCTACACCTTC
CASSPGQNYGYTF
>TRBD1|TRBJ1-5|TRBV6-4|-
TGTGCCAGCAGTAAGACAGGGGGCAGTCAGCCCCAGCATTTT
CASSKTGGSQPQHF
>-|TRBJ2-3|TRBV24-1|-
TGTGCCACCCAGTCCCCGGGTCCCAACACAGATACGCAGTATTTT
CATQSPGPNTDTQYF
>-|TRBJ2-5|TRBV4-2|-
TGTGCCAGCAGCCAAGAGGGCTCTAGCTCGCGGGAGACCCAGTACTTC
CASSQEGSSSRETQYF
>-|TRBJ1-1|TRBV19|-
TGTGCCAGTAGTATATATCCGGGGAGGGTGATTGAAGCTTTCTTT
CASSIYPGRVIEAFF
>-|TRBJ2-1|TRBV7-8|-
TGTGCCAGCACCTTGGGGACTGGGACAGAAGTTTACAATGAGCAGTTCTTC
CASTLGTGTEVYNEQFF
>-|TRBJ1-5|TRBV28|-
TGTGCCAGCAGTCCTATTGGGGGAGGTGACAATCAGCCCCAGCATTTT
CASSPIGGGDNQPQHF
>TRBD1|TRBJ1-4|TRBV6-5|-
TGTGCCAGCAGCATGACAGGGTCGGGCGAAAAACTGTTTTTT
CASSMTGSGEKLFF
>TRBD1|TRBJ1-2|TRBV5-4|-
TGTGCCAGCAGCTTAATCGGACAGGGGGGTAGCTACACCTTC
CASSLIGQGGSYTF
>-|TRBJ1-1|TRBV29-1|-
TGCAGCGGCTGGACTAGGACGGCGAACACTGAAGCTTTCTTT
CSGWTRTANTEAFF
>-|TRBJ2-5|TRBV11-2|-
TGTGCCAGCAGCCAAGGAGACCAAGAGACCCAGTACTTC
CASSQGDQETQYF
>TRBD1|TRBJ2-1|TRBV20-1|-
TGCAGTGCTAGTGACGACAGGGGCAATGAGCAGTTCTTC
CSASDDRGNEQFF
>-|TRBJ1-1|TRBV7-2|once
TGTGCCAGCAGCTTAGATCTAGGGGATCCTGAAGCTTTCTTT
CASSLDLGDPEAFF
>TRBD1|TRBJ1-2|TRBV28|-
TGTGCCAGCAGCCCTAACTGGACAGGGTTTGGCTACACCTTC
CASSPNWTGFGYTF
>-|TRBJ2-7|TRBV5-1|few
TGCGCCAGCAGCTTGTGGGCAGGGATCACCTACGAGCAGTACTTC
CASSLWAGITYEQYF
>-|TRBJ2-7|TRBV19|-
TGTGCCAGTAGTATAGCTCGAACAGCTAACTACGAGCAGTACTTC
CASSIARTANYEQYF
>-|TRBJ1-2|TRBV28|-
TGTGCCAGCAGTTTTGGCTGGGGCCGGGGCTACACCTTC
CASSFGWGRGYTF
>TRBD1|TRBJ1-1|TRBV10-3|-
TGTGCCATCAGTGAAGGGGGCAGGGCGGCTTTCTTT
CAISEGGRAAFF
>-|TRBJ2-7|TRBV5-4|-
TGTGCCAGCTCCAAACCCGGTGGCGGGACGGTATCCTACGAGCAGTACTTC
CASSKPGGGTVSYEQYF
>TRBD1|TRBJ1-6|TRBV28|few
TGTGCCAGCAGTGTAGCCCGGGGACAGGGGTATAATTCACCCCTCCACTTT
CASSVARGQGYNSPLHF
>TRBD1|TRBJ1-4|TRBV4-1|-
TGCGCCAGCAGCCAAGAAGGGACAGGGAATGAAAAACTGTTTTTT
CASSQEGTGNEKLFF
>TRBD2|TRBJ2-2|TRBV11-2|-
TGTGCCAGCAGTACCGGGACTAGCGTTTACACCGGGGAGCTGTTTTTT
CASSTGTSVYTGELFF
>-|TRBJ2-2|TRBV28|-
TGTGCCAGCAGTTCCAGCAGGGGGCTGTTTTTT
CASSSSRGLFF
>TRBD1|TRBJ1-6|TRBV6-1|-
TGTGCCAGCAGTGAATTCCGAACAGGGGGAAATAATTCACCCCTCCACTTT
CASSEFRTGGNNSPLHF
>TRBD2|TRBJ2-3|TRBV24-1|-
TGTGCCACTAGCGGGGGAAACACAGATACGCAGTATTTT
CATSGGNTDTQYF
>TRBD1|TRBJ2-7|TRBV7-2|-
TGTGCCAGCAGCCCTAACGGCCGACAGGGGGTGGGAGAGCAGTACTTC
CASSPNGRQGVGEQYF
>TRBD1|TRBJ2-3|TRBV9|once
TGTGCCAGCAGCACCCGGACAGGGTCTAGCACAGATACGCAGTATTTT
CASSTRTGSSTDTQYF
>TRBD1|TRBJ2-5|TRBV6-5|-
TGTGCCAGCAGCCGACAGGGAGTGGAGACCCAGTACTTC
CASSRQGVETQYF
>-|TRBJ1-5|TRBV19|few
TGTGCCAGTAGTTACGACAGTAATCAGCCCCAGCATTTT
CASSYDSNQPQHF
>-|TRBJ2-5|TRBV6-2/TRBV6-3|-
TGTGCCAGCAGCCAACCGAACAAAGAGACCCAGTACTTC
CASSQPNKETQYF
>-|TRBJ1-3|TRBV3-1/TRBV3-2|-
TGTGCCAGCAGCCGCTCCTTCAGCTCTGGAAACACCATATATTTT
CASSRSFSSGNTIYF
>-|TRBJ2-7|TRBV11-2|-
TGTGCCAGCAGCTTAAATTTCGGGGCGGGATCCTACGAGCAGTACTTC
CASSLNFGAGSYEQYF
>-|TRBJ2-7|TRBV11-3|-
TGTGCCAGCACCTCCACGGGGGAGACAGGGAGCGAGCAGTACTTC
CASTSTGETGSEQYF
>TRBD1|TRBJ2-5|TRBV5-1|-
TGCGCCAGCATGGACAGGGGGCTGGAGACCCAGTACTTC
CASMDRGLETQYF
>-|TRBJ2-5|TRBV7-2|few
TGTGCCAGCAGCGGCTGGACTTGGGGAGAGACCCAGTACTTC
CASSGWTWGETQYF
>TRBD1|TRBJ2-5|TRBV5-1|-
TGCGCCAGCAGACCGGGACAGGGAAGCGTGGAGACCCAGTACTTC
CASRPGQGSVETQYF
>TRBD2|TRBJ2-7|TRBV5-8|-
TGTGCCAGCAGCTTTCGGGGGGACGTATACGAGCAGTACTTC
CASSFRGDVYEQYF